A single sample is the source of the 32 T cell receptor beta chains below, sequenced in a study of beta chain features in type 1 diabetes (dated by TCRdb to about 2018). The library was generated by the immunoSEQ multiplex PCR assay. The entire amount of isolated RNA was reverse transcribed using the High Capacity cDNA Reverse Transcription Kit, so the sequenced TCRB transcripts were expressed ones. TCRdb took over this immuneACCESS table, retaining in-frame rearrangements with V and J assigned. Such tables are incomplete; in checked studies, under half of the missing clones stem from an unresolved V gene, and the remainder is unexplained. The sample table records over 120,000 clones; about 10% of these occur just once. The ten largest account for under 1.5% of the sample. Sequencing input: naive CD4+ T cells from blood. This sample's cell subset or site label indicates: true naive CD4+ T cells. The receptors originated from a man younger than 35 in good health.

This clone was counted only a few times. The CDR3 region is CASSSGQPNEKLFF. For the CDR3, the DNA is TGTGCCAGCAGCTCGGGACAGCCTAATGAAAAACTGTTTTTT. The chain combines TRBV7-9 with TRBJ1-4; 7 bases are shared with TRBD1. Unmatched junction bases numbered 2, after V lost 4 bases and J lost 3 bases. Germline V gene sequence: CDR1 SEHNR, CDR2 FQNEAQ (reference sequence). The CDR3 extends over 14 amino acids.

This chain joins TRBV11-2 and TRBJ2-4; 7 bases are shared with TRBD2. With 5 bases clipped from V and 8 bases from J, the junction kept 6 bases outside the gene matches. Germline V CDR1 and CDR2: SGHAT, FQNNGV. The CDR3 covers 13 residues. DNA of the CDR3: TGTGCCAGCAGCCCGAGCCGGGGGGACATTCAGTACTTC. It codes for CASSPSRGDIQYF.

The chain links TRBV6-6 to TRBJ1-6; 7 bases agree with TRBD1. This CDR3 contains 14 residues. CDR1 is MNHNY, CDR2 SVGAGI, per germline (reference sequence). Losses at the gene ends were 9 bases for V and 0 bases for J; bases not matched to a gene: 2. In DNA, the CDR3 is TGTGCCAGTAGACAGGGCTCCTATAATTCACCCCTCCACTTT. Protein: CASRQGSYNSPLHF.

CDR3 loop: CASSEPGQGFAGYTF. As DNA, the CDR3 is TGTGCCAGCAGTGAACCGGGACAGGGTTTCGCTGGCTACACCTTC. V gene TRBV25-1 combines with J gene TRBJ1-2; 9 positions agree with TRBD1. The CDR3 is 15 amino acids. Per germline, CDR1 MGHDK and CDR2 SYGVNS. V shed 2 bases and J 7 bases; nucleotides not matched to a gene: 8.

In this sample, this clone turned up a few times. V gene TRBV6-5 combines with J gene TRBJ2-7; D possibly corresponds to TRBD1 (5 bases). The germline CDR1 and CDR2 sequences are MNHEY and SVGAGI. V gave up 6 bases and J gave up 0 bases, with 9 bases separating them. CDR3 length: 13 residues. CDR3 DNA: TGTGCCAGCAGAAAGGACAACTCCTACGAGCAGTACTTC. Protein product: CASRKDNSYEQYF.

V and J are TRBV9 and TRBJ2-6; D gene unclear. Per germline, CDR1 SGDLS and CDR2 YYNGEE. Trimming left V 0 bases short and J 0 bases short, with 7 bases between. CDR3 length: 16 amino acids. CDR3 sequence (DNA): TGTGCCAGCAGCGTAGGCGCAACCTCTGGGGCCAACGTCCTGACTTTC. Its translation is CASSVGATSGANVLTF.

V gene TRBV4-2 combines with J gene TRBJ1-4, with D perhaps matching TRBD1 (5 bases). Germline CDR1 and CDR2: LGHNA and YNFKEQ. The length of the CDR3 is 15 residues. Trimming shortened V by 1 base and J by 4 bases, and 10 bases separated the two germline ends. In DNA form, the CDR3 reads TGTGCCAGCAGCCAAGTGGACACCCTTAATGAAAAACTGTTTTTT. Residues: CASSQVDTLNEKLFF.

This clone was seen a handful of times. The rearrangement joins TRBV5-1 to TRBJ1-4; 7 nucleotides align to TRBD1. V was pared by 4 bases and J by 3 bases, with 3 bases of the junction left unmatched. This CDR3 spans 14 amino acids. The germline V gene has CDR1 SGHRS and CDR2 YFSETQ. The CDR3 DNA sequence: TGCGCCAGCAGCACGGGACAGCCTAATGAAAAACTGTTTTTT. It yields the protein CASSTGQPNEKLFF.

This clone has more than one count but fewer than ten. The genes are TRBV19 and TRBJ1-5, with unresolved D. V gave up 7 bases and J gave up 4 bases, with 11 bases separating them. Looked up from germline, CDR1 is LNHDA and CDR2 is SQIVND (reference sequence). This CDR3 region has 13 residues. The CDR3 protein is CASIGRGNQPQHF. DNA for the CDR3: TGTGCCAGTATCGGAAGAGGGAATCAGCCCCAGCATTTT.

The rearrangement links TRBV28 to TRBJ2-7; tentative D call: TRBD1 (6 bases). This CDR3 has 14 residues. V was pared by 3 bases and J by 5 bases, with 14 bases between. Germline-derived CDR1 and CDR2 are MDHEN and SYDVKM. The chain's CDR3 is CASSFDRRLDEQYF. In nucleotides, the CDR3 is TGTGCCAGCAGTTTCGACAGGCGCCTGGACGAGCAGTACTTC.

The sample holds a few counts of this clone. The chain joins TRBV5-8 to TRBJ2-3; 11 nucleotides align to TRBD2. Germline lookup yields CDR1 SGHTS and CDR2 YDEGEE. The V and J ends lost 0 bases and 3 bases, in that order; junction bases with no gene match: 6. This CDR3 has 17 residues. This chain's CDR3 is CASSLAKTSGATDTQYF. CDR3 DNA sequence: TGTGCCAGCAGCTTGGCCAAGACTAGCGGGGCGACAGATACGCAGTATTTT.

This clone was recorded at least ten times. This chain links TRBV18 with TRBJ2-7; a possible D gene is TRBD2 (5 bases). The CDR3 extends over 13 amino acids. V was trimmed by 0 bases and J by 7 bases, leaving 10 bases between them. CDR1 and CDR2 (germline): KGHSH, LQKENI. CDR3 in amino acids: CASSPPYGIEQYF. CDR3 DNA: TGTGCCAGCTCACCACCGTACGGGATTGAGCAGTACTTC.

The rearrangement links TRBV28 to TRBJ2-3, with 10 positions matching TRBD2. Germline CDR1 MDHEN, CDR2 SYDVKM. There are 15 residues in the CDR3. V lost 5 bases to trimming and J lost 1 base; unmatched junction nucleotides: 3. CDR3 nucleotides: TGTGCCAGCAGTCTCGGGACTAGCGGCACAGATACGCAGTATTTT. This gives the protein CASSLGTSGTDTQYF.

In its sample, this clone was seen a few times. V usage is TRBV10-3 and J usage is TRBJ1-2; 8 bases are a match to TRBD1. The CDR3 has 17 amino acids. J was trimmed by 7 bases and V by 6 bases; bases with no gene match: 19. CDR1 is ENHRY and CDR2 is SYGVKD in the germline V gene. The CDR3 coding sequence is TGTGCCATCAGCGGGGGACAGGCGAGTTCCCTGTCGATTGGCTACACCTTC. It translates to CAISGGQASSLSIGYTF.

The V call is TRBV7-2, the J call TRBJ1-2, with D unclear. The V gene's germline CDR1 is SGHTA and CDR2 FQGNSA. CDR3 length: 14 residues. The V end was cut by 2 bases, the J end by 3 bases, with 10 bases between. In DNA form, the CDR3 reads TGTGCCAGCAGCTTACGGGGTTCGGACTATGGCTACACCTTC. This encodes CASSLRGSDYGYTF.

The chain recombines TRBV9 with TRBJ2-1, with D perhaps TRBD2 (5 bases). The CDR3 runs to 14 residues. V was shortened by 3 bases and J by 1 base, with 8 bases between the two germline ends. In germline, CDR1 is SGDLS, CDR2 YYNGEE. The CDR3 DNA sequence: TGTGCCAGCAGCGCGACGGGATCCTACAATGAGCAGTTCTTC. Protein sequence: CASSATGSYNEQFF.

This clone was seen only a few times. This chain uses TRBV20-1 with TRBJ2-5; no definite D call. The germline V gene has CDR1 DFQATT and CDR2 SNEGSKA (reference sequence). The CDR3 is 11 residues long. V was clipped by 4 bases and J by 5 bases, with 8 bases between them. DNA of the CDR3: TGCAGTGCTAAACGACTGGAGACCCAGTACTTC. Translation gives CSAKRLETQYF.

V gene TRBV30 combines with J gene TRBJ2-1; D gene ambiguous. CDR3 size: 14 residues. Germline CDR1 is GTSNPN and CDR2 is SVGIG (reference sequence). Between the trimmed V and J ends, which lost 3 bases and 3 bases, there was a span of 12 bases. The CDR3 protein is CAWRQAGLYNEQFF. CDR3 nucleotide sequence: TGTGCCTGGAGGCAGGCCGGCCTCTACAATGAGCAGTTCTTC.

This clone was observed a few times. This chain joins TRBV5-5 and TRBJ2-3, with 8 bases that match TRBD2. V lost 4 bases, J lost 0 bases, and 4 bases stayed unmatched. Germline CDR1 SGHKS, CDR2 YYEKEE (reference sequence). The CDR3 totals 15 residues. The CDR3 bases are TGTGCCAGCAGCAATATAGCGGGGAGCACAGATACGCAGTATTTT. It specifies CASSNIAGSTDTQYF.

This clone was counted between two and nine times. The gene calls are TRBV28 and TRBJ1-3; D is uncertain. Looked up from germline, CDR1 is MDHEN and CDR2 is SYDVKM. Trimming pared 3 bases from V and 1 base from J, leaving 7 bases between. This CDR3 spans 14 amino acids. CDR3 nucleotides: TGTGCCAGCAGTTTGCAACAGTCTGGAAACACCATATATTTT. It encodes CASSLQQSGNTIYF.

The chain has TRBV7-3 and TRBJ1-6, with TRBD1 matching over 9 bases. CDR1 is SGHTA, CDR2 FQGTGA, per germline. J gave up 4 bases and V 4 bases, and 2 bases lay outside the gene matches. The CDR3 is 15 amino acids. The CDR3 coding sequence is TGTGCCAGCAGCTCCGGACAGGGGTATAATTCACCCCTCCACTTT. Translated: CASSSGQGYNSPLHF.

This clone was counted at least ten times. The rearrangement links TRBV29-1 to TRBJ1-4; possibly TRBD1 for D (5 bases). The CDR3 contains 14 residues. Germline CDR1 is SQVTM and CDR2 is ANQGSEA. Trimming took off 4 bases at V and 0 bases at J, with 9 bases between the two ends. CDR3 nucleotide sequence: TGCAGCGTTGCCAGGGAAACAACTAATGAAAAACTGTTTTTT. As protein: CSVARETTNEKLFF.

There are a few counts of this clone. The rearrangement uses TRBV4-3 and TRBJ1-5, with unresolved D. The V and J ends lost 3 bases and 4 bases respectively, with 10 bases between them. Germline V lookup: CDR1 LGHNA, CDR2 YSLEER. The CDR3 loop spans 14 amino acids. CDR3 residues: CASSQRVGNQPQHF. In DNA form, the CDR3 reads TGCGCCAGCAGCCAGAGGGTGGGGAATCAGCCCCAGCATTTT.

In this sample, this clone turned up a few times. The chain couples TRBV19 to TRBJ2-1, with 7 bases identical to TRBD1. CDR3 length: 14 residues. The ends lost 3 bases at V and 4 bases at J; junction bases unmatched: 3. CDR1 and CDR2 from the germline V gene are LNHDA and SQIVND (reference sequence). Written as DNA, the CDR3 is TGTGCCAGTAGTATCTCGGGACAGTACAATGAGCAGTTCTTC. Protein sequence: CASSISGQYNEQFF.

This clone was detected only a few times. The chain has TRBV7-8 and TRBJ2-5; TRBD1 might be the D (6 bases). The tail of the sequence fits TRBJ2-7 better, so the J call may be wrong. Germline V gene sequence: CDR1 SGHVS, CDR2 FQNEAQ. CDR3 length equals 14 residues. CDR3 sequence reads: CASSLGGKPYEQYF. The CDR3 DNA sequence: TGTGCCAGCAGCCTTGGGGGCAAACCCTACGAGCAGTACTTC.

This clone showed up just a few times. The J gene is TRBJ1-5, the V gene TRBV19; perhaps TRBD1 as D (5 bases). CDR3 length equals 13 residues. CDR1 is LNHDA, CDR2 SQIVND, per germline (reference sequence). V shed 9 bases and J shed 0 bases, with 9 bases lying between them. The chain's CDR3 is CASQTVSNQPQHF. The CDR3 DNA sequence: TGTGCCAGCCAGACAGTTAGCAATCAGCCCCAGCATTTT. The full variable domain, with the rest looked up from reference TRBV19 and TRBJ1-5, is DGGITQSPKYLFRKEGQNVTLSCEQNLNHDAMYWYRQDPGQGLRLIYYSQIVNDFQKGDIAEGYSVSREKKESFPLTVTSAQKNPTAFYLCASQTVSNQPQHFGDGTRLSIL.

Note on this clone: The identical CDR3 is also encoded by other nucleotide sequences in the sample. The rearrangement joins TRBV7-2 to TRBJ2-5, with 11 bases identical to TRBD2. The CDR3 consists of 15 residues. Germline CDR1 is SGHTA and CDR2 is FQGNSA. V lost 5 bases to trimming and J lost 5 bases; unmatched junction nucleotides: 7. The CDR3 bases are TGTGCCAGCAGCCTTAGCGGGGGGGCAGGCGAGACCCAGTACTTC. Its translation: CASSLSGGAGETQYF.

The chain carries TRBV5-6 and TRBJ1-4, with 7 bases matching TRBD1. The V segment lost 4 bases and the J segment 5 bases; nucleotides outside the gene matches: 11. CDR1 is SGHDT and CDR2 is YYEEEE in the germline V gene. The CDR3 contains 16 residues. CDR3 DNA sequence: TGTGCCAGCAGCCAATTTAACAGGGGATCGAATGAAAAACTGTTTTTT. Its protein is CASSQFNRGSNEKLFF.

The sample holds a few counts of this clone. J is TRBJ2-7 and V is TRBV7-9, with 12 bases that match TRBD1. The CDR3 length is 14 residues. The germline gives CDR1 SEHNR, CDR2 FQNEAQ (reference sequence). J was trimmed by 6 bases and V by 7 bases; bases with no gene match: 7. The CDR3 is CASTPGQGAGEQYF. The CDR3, as DNA: TGTGCCAGCACCCCGGGACAGGGGGCGGGCGAGCAGTACTTC.

The gene calls are TRBV9 and TRBJ2-5; 9 bases line up with TRBD2. CDR3 size: 14 residues. Trimming took 7 bases from V and 6 from J; bases not matched to a gene: 10. The germline CDR1 and CDR2 sequences are SGDLS and YYNGEE. This CDR3 is CASSRGGAGQTQYF. The CDR3 DNA reads TGTGCCAGCTCACGCGGGGGGGCTGGGCAGACCCAGTACTTC.

This clone was observed a handful of times. The V call is TRBV5-6, the J call TRBJ1-2, with TRBD1 as a possible D gene (5 bases). Germline CDR1 is SGHDT and CDR2 is YYEEEE. CDR3 length: 13 residues. Between the trimmed V and J ends, which lost 0 bases and 8 bases, there was a span of 11 bases. CDR3 loop: CASSLGGGVGYTF. Here the CDR3 DNA reads TGTGCCAGCAGCTTGGGGGGGGGAGTCGGCTACACCTTC.

This clone was observed a handful of times. The rearrangement links TRBV13 to TRBJ1-2; unclear D gene. The CDR3 runs to 13 residues. The V end lost 4 bases, the J end lost 6 bases, and 12 bases lay between the germline ends. The germline V gene has CDR1 PRHDT and CDR2 FYEKMQ (reference sequence). Here the CDR3 reads CASSSAAHHGYTF. CDR3 sequence (DNA): TGTGCCAGCAGCTCCGCGGCGCATCATGGCTACACCTTC.